Sequencing of this T cell receptor beta chain was carried out in a study of post-analysis software for immune sequencing data. Background on the study: Multiple sclerosis in the patients followed relapsing-remitting, secondary progressive and progressive-relapsing courses. Study outcomes and limitations: The authors found that F measure strongly co-clustered same-batch samples. In patients, TRBV5-6, TRBV5-1 and TRBV20-1 belonged to 4 or 5 TRBV segments found more frequently than in controls. Patients with multiple sclerosis recorded significantly lower normalized Chao1 diversity than controls, the study found.

Points on this clonotype: Its antigen remains unidentified.

Unique molecular identifiers were built into the TCR beta cDNA libraries. TCRdb itself ran the PCR reads through MiXCR, one entry per CDR3 protein. Of 750,000 to 900,000 distinct CDR3 sequences listed, just over 45% were seen once; the top ten hold approximately 5%. This CDR3 region has 17 residues. J gave up 5 bases and V 3 bases, and 15 bases lay outside the gene matches. Germline V gene sequence: CDR1 SQVTM, CDR2 ANQGSEA. The TCR was taken from a girl aged 5-17 years with multiple sclerosis. Sequenced material: blood. The chain is built from TRBV29-1 and TRBJ1-1; 10 bases fit TRBD1. The CDR3 DNA is TGCAGCGTTGACTTACTCCGGGACAGGGGATCGGTAACTGAAGCTTTCTTT. Translating gives CSVDLLRDRGSVTEAFF. The full variable domain, completed using reference TRBV29-1 and TRBJ1-1, is SAVISQKPSRDICQRGTSLTIQCQVDSQVTMMFWYRQQPGQSLTLIATANQGSEATYESGFVIDKFPISRPNLTFSTLTVSNMSPEDSSIYLCSVDLLRDRGSVTEAFFGQGTRLTVV.